The text below deals with one T cell receptor (beta chain). Antigen unknown. Using immunoSEQ multiplex PCR, the repertoire was profiled, and TCRdb retains in-frame clones only, with some absent. The sample yields 130,000 or so clones, 93% seen once. This entry comes from a study of T cell responses to AZD1222 COVID-19 vaccine. Study-wide results and caveats: At 160-218 and 743-854, vaccine-associated CD4 TCRs were dominant, and they spanned spike. Repertoire sampling occurred only after the peak T cell response. Baseline antibody screening turned up just five to seven seropositive AZD1222 recipients.

The CDR3 is made up of 18 amino acids. V was trimmed by 1 base and J by 0 bases, leaving 16 bases between them. CDR1 and CDR2 (germline): SGHTA, FQGNSA. The sequenced sample was peripheral blood, obtained on day 0 of AZD1222 vaccination. This sequence originates from an adult in good health. This sequence joins TRBV7-2 and TRBJ2-1; D is perhaps TRBD1 or TRBD2 (5 bases each). The chain's CDR3 is CASSLGGTTPSSYNEQFF. CDR3 nucleotides: TGTGCCAGCAGCTTAGGTGGGACGACCCCCTCCTCCTACAATGAGCAGTTCTTC.